This T cell receptor (beta chain) was observed in a study of CD8 T cells in ankylosing spondylitis. The TCR beta libraries were generated through quantitative 5'-RACE incorporating molecular barcodes. A single record per CDR3 protein comes from TCRdb applying MiXCR to the 5' RACE reads. There are around 250,000 distinct CDR3 sequences in the sample; 30% to 35% occur only once, and about 4.2% lies in the top ten. The clonotype originates from a male donor with ankylosing spondylitis or in good health (not recorded which). Sequences were obtained from blood, either unsorted or a sorted T cell fraction (not recorded which).

Written as DNA, the CDR3 is TGTGCCAGCAGCGATCGGGACAGGACCTACGAGCAGTACTTC. It translates to CASSDRDRTYEQYF. This sequence joins TRBV13 and TRBJ2-7, with TRBD1 matching over 8 bases. This CDR3 region has 14 residues. Germline CDR1 reads PRHDT; CDR2 reads FYEKMQ (reference sequence). V gave up 5 bases and J gave up 2 bases; unmatched junction bases: 5.